The 28 T cell receptor beta chains below were found in one sample sequenced in a study of Ad26.COV2.S vaccination and SARS-CoV-2 variants. Using immunoSEQ multiplex PCR, the repertoire was profiled, and TCRdb retains in-frame clones only, with some absent. The table records around 500,000 clones, nearly 90% of them present only once. The treatment was: around 19 received Ad26.COV2.S at low or high dose, single or two shots; about five received placebo; per-sample allocation not given. Vaccine and placebo recipients were sampled on day 63 after the first injection. Sequenced material: peripheral blood, taken in a trial of Ad26.COV2.S vaccine versus placebo. Receptor source: a person between 18 and 65 years old who received the Ad26.COV2.S COVID-19 vaccine or a placebo.

The chain recombines TRBV29-1 with TRBJ1-1; 7 nucleotides agree with TRBD1. The ends lost 8 bases at V and 4 bases at J; junction bases unmatched: 16. This CDR3 spans 15 amino acids. Germline CDR1 is SQVTM and CDR2 is ANQGSEA. CDR3 nucleotides: TGCAGCTCCGAAGGGAACGACAGGGAGACCACTGAAGCTTTCTTT. Translated: CSSEGNDRETTEAFF.

V usage is TRBV18 and J usage is TRBJ1-1; 7 bases are shared with TRBD1. V lost 8 bases and J lost 1; bases outside the gene matches: 7. CDR1 is KGHSH and CDR2 is LQKENI in the germline V gene. The CDR3 has 14 residues. The CDR3 DNA follows: TGTGCCAGCCACCCCGGGACAGCGAACACTGAAGCTTTCTTT. Its protein product is CASHPGTANTEAFF.

The gene calls are TRBV19 and TRBJ1-2; D ambiguous. This CDR3 spans 12 amino acids. Germline lookup yields CDR1 LNHDA and CDR2 SQIVND (reference sequence). V was shortened by 8 bases and J by 4 bases, with 11 bases between the two germline ends. This CDR3 is CASRELGYGYTF. For the CDR3, the DNA is TGTGCCAGTCGGGAGCTGGGCTATGGCTACACCTTC.

The chain combines TRBV25-1 with TRBJ1-5; D gene uncertain. V was shortened by 1 base and J by 2 bases, with 12 bases between the two germline ends. The CDR3 totals 16 residues. The germline CDR1 and CDR2 sequences are MGHDK and SYGVNS. The CDR3 DNA is TGTGCCAGCAGTGAATCCGGTAATCTGGGCAATCAGCCCCAGCATTTT. Encoded protein: CASSESGNLGNQPQHF.

The rearrangement links TRBV2 to TRBJ1-1; D is undetermined. Trimming took 5 bases from V and 3 from J, leaving 10 bases between them. Germline-derived CDR1 and CDR2 are SNHLY and FYNNEI. There are 13 residues in the CDR3. This CDR3 reads CASSSEEDTEAFF. CDR3 DNA: TGTGCCAGCAGTTCAGAAGAAGACACTGAAGCTTTCTTT. The full variable domain, its missing parts supplied by reference TRBV2 and TRBJ1-1, is EPEVTQTPSHQVTQMGQEVILRCVPISNHLYFYWYRQILGQKVEFLVSFYNNEISEKSEIFDDQFSVERPDGSNFTLKIRSTKLEDSAMYFCASSSEEDTEAFFGQGTRLTVV.

The J gene is TRBJ2-5, the V gene TRBV2; D is perhaps TRBD2 (6 bases). The V gene lost 6 bases and the J gene lost 0 bases, with 11 bases spanning the gap. This CDR3 is 14 amino acids long. CDR1 is SNHLY, CDR2 FYNNEI, per germline. Here the CDR3 DNA reads TGTGCCAGCAGAGATGAGCGGGACCAAGAGACCCAGTACTTC. Amino acids: CASRDERDQETQYF.

The rearrangement uses TRBV5-6 and TRBJ1-2; no definite D call. Germline values: CDR1 SGHDT, CDR2 YYEEEE. This CDR3 region has 15 residues. V lost 4 bases and J 2 bases, leaving 15 bases between the germline ends. The DNA of the CDR3 is TGTGCCAGCAGCCACCGAGGGCGAGAAAACTATGGCTACACCTTC. This sequence encodes CASSHRGRENYGYTF.

The chain combines TRBV30 with TRBJ2-1, with TRBD2 matching over 9 bases. The CDR3 is 19 amino acids. Germline V gene lookup returns CDR1 GTSNPN and CDR2 SVGIG (reference sequence). J gave up 9 bases and V 2 bases, and 23 bases lay outside the gene matches. CDR3: CAWSSTSGPRFPPVGEQFF. The DNA of the CDR3 is TGTGCCTGGAGTTCGACTAGCGGACCCCGTTTCCCCCCGGTGGGTGAGCAGTTCTTC.

There are a few counts of this clone. CDR3 protein: CASSPDRGLKGYTF. The CDR3 DNA reads TGTGCCAGTAGTCCGGACAGGGGTTTGAAAGGCTACACCTTC. This chain joins TRBV19 and TRBJ1-2, with TRBD1 matching 9 bases. In germline, CDR1 is LNHDA, CDR2 SQIVND (reference sequence). J was trimmed by 8 bases and V by 5 bases; bases with no gene match: 9. The CDR3 loop spans 14 amino acids.

J is TRBJ2-3 and V is TRBV4-2, with D tentatively TRBD1 or TRBD2 (5 bases each). CDR1 and CDR2 (germline): LGHNA, YNFKEQ. The V and J ends lost 4 bases and 2 bases respectively, with 16 bases between them. CDR3 length: 16 residues. The CDR3 DNA reads as TGTGCCAGCAGCCCGGAAGCTTGGGACGCCACAGATACGCAGTATTTT. It yields the protein CASSPEAWDATDTQYF.

The gene calls are TRBV2 and TRBJ2-3; D is uncertain. The CDR3 spans 12 residues. V lost 6 bases to trimming and J lost 2 bases, with 6 bases between them. Germline V gene lookup returns CDR1 SNHLY and CDR2 FYNNEI. CDR3 in DNA: TGTGCCAGCAGGAGTAACACAGATACGCAGTATTTT. This encodes CASRSNTDTQYF.

V gene TRBV6-6 combines with J gene TRBJ2-5; TRBD1 matches 7 bases. The CDR3 sequence is 15 residues long. The germline CDR1 and CDR2 sequences are MNHNY and SVGAGI (reference sequence). Losses at the gene ends were 5 bases for V and 5 bases for J; bases not matched to a gene: 11. The CDR3 DNA follows: TGTGCCAGCAGTGACACGGACAGGCCGGGGGAGACCCAGTACTTC. This gives the protein CASSDTDRPGETQYF.

This chain uses TRBV5-1 with TRBJ1-3; D is unresolved. From germline, CDR1 is SGHRS and CDR2 YFSETQ. The V end lost 5 bases, the J end lost 3 bases, and 3 bases lay between the germline ends. There are 11 residues in the CDR3. The CDR3 sequence: CASRFGNTIYF. The CDR3 nucleotides are TGCGCCAGCAGATTTGGAAACACCATATATTTT.

This clone has a single count. The rearrangement joins TRBV3-1 (or the pseudogene TRBV3-2) to TRBJ2-7, with D hard to call. The CDR3 is 18 amino acids. Per germline, CDR1 LGHDT and CDR2 YNNKEL (reference sequence). V lost 5 bases to trimming and J lost 4 bases, with 27 bases between them. The CDR3 sequence: CASSVNPPWQVVRYEQYF. Here the CDR3 DNA reads TGTGCCAGCAGCGTCAACCCGCCCTGGCAGGTGGTACGTTACGAGCAGTACTTC.

J is TRBJ1-2 and V is TRBV5-1; D gene unclear. The germline gives CDR1 SGHRS, CDR2 YFSETQ. The ends were cut back, 0 bases at V and 7 bases at J, with 10 bases in the middle. The CDR3 extends over 13 amino acids. The CDR3 DNA follows: TGCGCCAGCAGCTTGGACCGGGCAGGTGGCTACACCTTC. Translation gives CASSLDRAGGYTF.

The chain carries TRBV9 and TRBJ2-7; 11 nucleotides match TRBD2. Germline CDR1 is SGDLS and CDR2 is YYNGEE. Trimming removed 0 bases from V and 6 bases from J; junction bases left unmatched: 11. The CDR3 has 17 residues. The CDR3 coding sequence is TGTGCCAGCAGCGTAGCGCCTAGCGGGGGGTTTTCAGGCGAGCAGTACTTC. This gives the protein CASSVAPSGGFSGEQYF.

This chain joins TRBV11-2 and TRBJ2-3; 10 nucleotides agree with TRBD2. The germline V gene has CDR1 SGHAT and CDR2 FQNNGV. J gave up 4 bases and V 5 bases, and 9 bases lay outside the gene matches. CDR3 length: 16 amino acids. Here the CDR3 DNA reads TGTGCCAGCAGCCGGACTAGCGGTGGAGGGGCAGATACGCAGTATTTT. Its translation is CASSRTSGGGADTQYF. The variable domain in full, completed from reference TRBV11-2 and TRBJ2-3, reads EAGVAQSPRYKIIEKRQSVAFWCNPISGHATLYWYQQILGQGPKLLIQFQNNGVVDDSQLPKDRFSAERLKGVDSTLKIQPAKLEDSAVYLCASSRTSGGGADTQYFGPGTRLTVL.

This sequence joins TRBV5-1 and TRBJ1-4; tentative D call: TRBD1 (6 bases). The length of the CDR3 is 14 residues. Trimming took 4 bases from V and 4 from J, leaving 11 bases between them. Per the germline V gene, CDR1 is SGHRS and CDR2 is YFSETQ. The CDR3, as DNA: TGCGCCAGCAGCCAACAGGGCGGTAATGAAAAACTGTTTTTT. It specifies CASSQQGGNEKLFF.

This chain links TRBV7-9 with TRBJ1-2; D perhaps matches TRBD1 (5 bases). Germline-derived CDR1 and CDR2 are SEHNR and FQNEAQ (reference sequence). The germline V and J ends were trimmed by 1 base and 3 bases, with 9 bases remaining between them. This CDR3 is built from 14 residues. The CDR3, as DNA: TGTGCCAGCAGCTTAGGTTTAGGGGACTATGGCTACACCTTC. Its translation is CASSLGLGDYGYTF.

V gene TRBV28 combines with J gene TRBJ1-1; 9 bases agree with TRBD1. The CDR3 extends over 15 amino acids. Looked up from germline, CDR1 is MDHEN and CDR2 is SYDVKM. V shed 6 bases and J 6 bases; nucleotides not matched to a gene: 11. The CDR3 region is CASSPTGGWIPEAFF. CDR3 sequence (DNA): TGTGCCAGCAGCCCGACAGGGGGGTGGATTCCTGAAGCTTTCTTT.

The chain carries TRBV27 and TRBJ1-1, with 7 positions matching TRBD1. There are 13 residues in the CDR3. V lost 5 bases, J lost 6 bases, and 6 bases stayed unmatched. Germline loops: CDR1 MNHEY, CDR2 SMNVEV (reference sequence). This chain's CDR3 is CASSLQDRAEAFF. CDR3 DNA: TGTGCCAGCAGTCTCCAAGACAGGGCTGAAGCTTTCTTT.

This chain connects TRBV2 to TRBJ1-6; D uncertain. The CDR3 consists of 15 residues. CDR1 and CDR2 (germline): SNHLY, FYNNEI. V lost 7 bases and J 0 bases, leaving 10 bases between the germline ends. The CDR3 bases are TGTGCCAGCACCAAACAGAGCTCCTATAATTCACCCCTCCACTTT. It translates to CASTKQSSYNSPLHF.

This clone has a single count. This chain connects TRBV11-3 to TRBJ2-5; 8 bases map to TRBD1. The CDR3 contains 15 residues. V gave up 3 bases and J gave up 5 bases; unmatched junction bases: 8. Per the germline V gene, CDR1 is SGHNT and CDR2 is YENEEA. The CDR3 nucleotides are TGTGCCAGCAGCTTTGGACAGGGATCATCGGAGACCCAGTACTTC. Translation: CASSFGQGSSETQYF.

This clone has more than one count but fewer than ten. V gene TRBV24-1 combines with J gene TRBJ2-7, with unresolved D. Germline assignment: CDR1 KGHDR and CDR2 SFDVKD. V was pared by 4 bases and J by 5 bases, with 8 bases between. The CDR3 has 12 amino acids. CDR3 protein: CATSDSLHEQYF. The DNA of the CDR3 is TGTGCCACCAGTGACAGCCTACACGAGCAGTACTTC.

The chain uses TRBV6-4 and TRBJ2-7; the D gene could be TRBD1 or TRBD2 (5 bases each). Per the germline V gene, CDR1 is MRHNA and CDR2 is SNTAGT. The CDR3 runs to 14 residues. Deletions cut 3 bases from V and 0 bases from J, with 9 bases between. The CDR3 reads CASSEEGSSYEQYF. The CDR3, as DNA: TGTGCCAGCAGTGAAGAGGGGAGCTCCTACGAGCAGTACTTC.

The chain has TRBV12-3 or TRBV12-4 and TRBJ1-2; D is unclear. Trimming pared 3 bases from V and 7 bases from J, leaving 12 bases between. This CDR3 is built from 13 residues. CDR3 residues: CASSLVGRGGYTF. CDR3 coding DNA: TGTGCCAGCAGTTTGGTAGGACGGGGTGGCTACACCTTC.

This sequence joins TRBV29-1 and TRBJ1-2, with D perhaps matching TRBD1 (5 bases). Germline V gives CDR1 SQVTM, CDR2 ANQGSEA. The CDR3 is 13 residues long. Trimming took off 2 bases at V and 5 bases at J, with 12 bases between the two ends. CDR3 in DNA: TGCAGCGTTGAAACAGGCATCGGGTATGGCTACACCTTC. Translated: CSVETGIGYGYTF.

This clone was detected only a few times. The CDR3 region is CASSVDRRYEQYF. In DNA, the CDR3 is TGTGCCAGCAGTGTGGACAGGAGATACGAGCAGTACTTC. The chain combines TRBV2 with TRBJ2-7, with 7 bases identical to TRBD1. Germline lookup yields CDR1 SNHLY and CDR2 FYNNEI. Losses at the gene ends were 4 bases for V and 4 bases for J; bases not matched to a gene: 4. The CDR3 runs 13 residues.